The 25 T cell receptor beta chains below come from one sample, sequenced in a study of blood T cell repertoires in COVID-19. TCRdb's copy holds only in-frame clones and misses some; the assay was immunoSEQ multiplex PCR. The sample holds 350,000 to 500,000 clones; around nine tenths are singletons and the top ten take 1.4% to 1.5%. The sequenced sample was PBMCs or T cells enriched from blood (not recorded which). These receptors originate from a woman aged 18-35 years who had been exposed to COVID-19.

The CDR3 is CASTVPLGHEQFF. DNA of the CDR3: TGTGCCAGCACCGTCCCCTTGGGCCATGAGCAGTTCTTC. The rearrangement joins TRBV12-3 or TRBV12-4 to TRBJ2-1; D call uncertain. Between the trimmed V and J ends, which lost 7 bases and 8 bases, there was a span of 15 bases. The CDR3 sequence is 13 residues long.

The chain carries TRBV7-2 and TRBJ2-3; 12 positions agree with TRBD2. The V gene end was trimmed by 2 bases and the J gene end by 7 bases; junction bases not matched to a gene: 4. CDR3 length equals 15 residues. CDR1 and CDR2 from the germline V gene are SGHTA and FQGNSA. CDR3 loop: CASSLRTSGAYTQYF. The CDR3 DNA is TGTGCCAGCAGCTTACGGACTAGCGGGGCCTATACGCAGTATTTT.

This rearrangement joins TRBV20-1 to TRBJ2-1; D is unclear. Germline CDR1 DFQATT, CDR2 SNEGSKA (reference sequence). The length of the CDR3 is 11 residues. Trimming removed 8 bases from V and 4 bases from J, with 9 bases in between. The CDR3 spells CSTPSYNEQFF. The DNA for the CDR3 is TGCAGTACCCCCAGTTACAATGAGCAGTTCTTC.

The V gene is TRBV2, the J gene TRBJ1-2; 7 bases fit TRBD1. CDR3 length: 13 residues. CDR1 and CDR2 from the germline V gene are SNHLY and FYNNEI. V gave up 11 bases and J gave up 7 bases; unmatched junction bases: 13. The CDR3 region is CAGTVGNLGGYTF. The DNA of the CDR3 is TGTGCCGGGACAGTTGGGAACTTAGGTGGCTACACCTTC. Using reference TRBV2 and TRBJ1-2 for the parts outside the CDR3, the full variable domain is EPEVTQTPSHQVTQMGQEVILRCVPISNHLYFYWYRQILGQKVEFLVSFYNNEISEKSEIFDDQFSVERPDGSNFTLKIRSTKLEDSAMYFCAGTVGNLGGYTFGSGTRLTVV.

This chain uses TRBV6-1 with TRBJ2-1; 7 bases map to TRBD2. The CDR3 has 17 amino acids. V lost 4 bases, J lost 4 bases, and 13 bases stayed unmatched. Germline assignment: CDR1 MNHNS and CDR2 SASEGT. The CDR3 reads CASSAQLLAPTYNEQFF. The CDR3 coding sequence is TGTGCCAGCAGTGCCCAGTTACTAGCGCCGACTTACAATGAGCAGTTCTTC.

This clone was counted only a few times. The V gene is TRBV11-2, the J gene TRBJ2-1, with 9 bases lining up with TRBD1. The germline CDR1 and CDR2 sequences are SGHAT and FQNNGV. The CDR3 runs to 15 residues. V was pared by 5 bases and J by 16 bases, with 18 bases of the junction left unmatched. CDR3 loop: CASSLGQGPSVSNFF. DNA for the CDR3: TGTGCCAGCAGCCTGGGACAGGGCCCTTCGGTTAGTAATTTCTTC.

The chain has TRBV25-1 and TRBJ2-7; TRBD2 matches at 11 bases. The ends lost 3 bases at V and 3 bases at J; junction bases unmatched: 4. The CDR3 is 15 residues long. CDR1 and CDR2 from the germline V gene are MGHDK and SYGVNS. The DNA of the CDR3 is TGTGCCAGCAGTGACCCTAGCGGGGGGCTCTACGAGCAGTACTTC. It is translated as CASSDPSGGLYEQYF.

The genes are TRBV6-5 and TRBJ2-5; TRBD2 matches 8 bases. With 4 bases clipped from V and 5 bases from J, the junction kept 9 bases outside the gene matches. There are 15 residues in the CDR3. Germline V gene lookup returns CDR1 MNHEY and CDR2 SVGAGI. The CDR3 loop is CASSSSGLGAETQYF. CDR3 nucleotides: TGTGCCAGCAGTTCCTCGGGACTAGGGGCGGAGACCCAGTACTTC.

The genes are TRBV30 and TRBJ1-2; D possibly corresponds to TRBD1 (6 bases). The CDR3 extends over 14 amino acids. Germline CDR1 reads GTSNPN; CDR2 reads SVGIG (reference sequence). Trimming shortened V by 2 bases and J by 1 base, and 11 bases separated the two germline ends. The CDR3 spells CAWSFQGSNYGYTF. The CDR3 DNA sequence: TGTGCCTGGAGTTTCCAGGGGAGTAACTATGGCTACACCTTC.

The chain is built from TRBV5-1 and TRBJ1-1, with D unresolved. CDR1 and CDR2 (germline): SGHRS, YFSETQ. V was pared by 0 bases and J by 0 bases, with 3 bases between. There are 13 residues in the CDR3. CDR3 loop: CASSLVVNTEAFF. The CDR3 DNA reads TGCGCCAGCAGCTTGGTAGTGAACACTGAAGCTTTCTTT.

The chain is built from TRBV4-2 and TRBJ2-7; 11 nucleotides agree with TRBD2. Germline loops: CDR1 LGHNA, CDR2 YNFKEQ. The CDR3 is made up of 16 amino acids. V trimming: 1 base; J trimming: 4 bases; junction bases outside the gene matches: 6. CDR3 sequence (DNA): TGTGCCAGCAGCCAAGGGGAGCTAGCGGGAGGATACGAGCAGTACTTC. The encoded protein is CASSQGELAGGYEQYF.

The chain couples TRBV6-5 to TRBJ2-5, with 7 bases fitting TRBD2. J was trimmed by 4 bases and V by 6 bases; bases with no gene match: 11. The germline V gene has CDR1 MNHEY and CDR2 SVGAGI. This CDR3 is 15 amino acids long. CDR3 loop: CASSRAGTMVETQYF. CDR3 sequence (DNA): TGTGCCAGCAGCCGAGCGGGGACCATGGTAGAGACCCAGTACTTC.

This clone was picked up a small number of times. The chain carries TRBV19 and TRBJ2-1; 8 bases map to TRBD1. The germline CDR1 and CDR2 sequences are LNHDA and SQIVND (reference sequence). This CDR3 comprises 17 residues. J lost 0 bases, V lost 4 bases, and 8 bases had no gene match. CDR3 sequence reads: CASSSQGAASSYNEQFF. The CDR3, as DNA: TGTGCCAGTAGTAGTCAGGGGGCGGCAAGCTCCTACAATGAGCAGTTCTTC.

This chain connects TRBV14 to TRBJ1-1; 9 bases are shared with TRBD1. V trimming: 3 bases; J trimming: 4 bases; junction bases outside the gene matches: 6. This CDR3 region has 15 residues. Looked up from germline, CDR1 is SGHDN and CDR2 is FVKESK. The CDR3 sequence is CASSHRQGVITEAFF. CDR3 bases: TGTGCCAGCAGCCATAGACAGGGGGTCATCACTGAAGCTTTCTTT. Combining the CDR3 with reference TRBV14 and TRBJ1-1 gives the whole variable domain EAGVTQFPSHSVIEKGQTVTLRCDPISGHDNLYWYRRVMGKEIKFLLHFVKESKQDESGMPNNRFLAERTGGTYSTLKVQPAELEDSGVYFCASSHRQGVITEAFFGQGTRLTVV.

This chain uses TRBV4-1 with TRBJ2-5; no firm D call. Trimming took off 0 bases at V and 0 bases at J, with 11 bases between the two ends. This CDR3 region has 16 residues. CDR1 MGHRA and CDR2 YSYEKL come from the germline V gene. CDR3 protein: CASSQEERPYQETQYF. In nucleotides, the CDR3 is TGCGCCAGCAGCCAAGAGGAGAGGCCCTACCAAGAGACCCAGTACTTC.

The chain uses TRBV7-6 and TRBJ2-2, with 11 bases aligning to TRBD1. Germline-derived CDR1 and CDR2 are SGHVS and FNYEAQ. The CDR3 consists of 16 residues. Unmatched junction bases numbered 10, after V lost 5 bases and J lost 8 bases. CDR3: CASSNPGQGAGGELFF. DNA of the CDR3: TGTGCCAGCAGCAACCCCGGACAGGGGGCAGGGGGGGAGCTGTTTTTT.

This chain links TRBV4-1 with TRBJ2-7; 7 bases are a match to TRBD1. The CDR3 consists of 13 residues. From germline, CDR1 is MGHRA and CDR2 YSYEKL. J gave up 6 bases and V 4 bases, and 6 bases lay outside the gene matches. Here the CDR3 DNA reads TGCGCCAGCAGCCCCCGACAGGGAACCGAGCAGTACTTC. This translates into CASSPRQGTEQYF.

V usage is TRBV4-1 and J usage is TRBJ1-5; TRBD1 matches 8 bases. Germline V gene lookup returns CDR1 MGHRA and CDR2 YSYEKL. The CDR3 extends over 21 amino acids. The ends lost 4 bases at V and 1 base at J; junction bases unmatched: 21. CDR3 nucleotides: TGCGCCAGCAGCCCCCAGGCAGGGGGCGGAAACACGGGGCGCAGCAATCAGCCCCAGCATTTT. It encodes CASSPQAGGGNTGRSNQPQHF.

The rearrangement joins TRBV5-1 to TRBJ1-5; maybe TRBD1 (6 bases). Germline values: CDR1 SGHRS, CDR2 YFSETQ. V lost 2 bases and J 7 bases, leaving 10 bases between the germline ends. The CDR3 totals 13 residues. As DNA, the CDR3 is TGCGCCAGCAGCTTTGAACAGGGCCAGCCCCAGCATTTT. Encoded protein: CASSFEQGQPQHF.

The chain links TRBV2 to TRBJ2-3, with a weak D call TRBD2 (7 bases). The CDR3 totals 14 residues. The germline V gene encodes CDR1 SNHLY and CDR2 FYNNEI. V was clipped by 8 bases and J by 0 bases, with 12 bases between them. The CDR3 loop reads CASGRGGSTDTQYF. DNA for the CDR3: TGTGCCAGCGGTAGGGGGGGTAGCACAGATACGCAGTATTTT.

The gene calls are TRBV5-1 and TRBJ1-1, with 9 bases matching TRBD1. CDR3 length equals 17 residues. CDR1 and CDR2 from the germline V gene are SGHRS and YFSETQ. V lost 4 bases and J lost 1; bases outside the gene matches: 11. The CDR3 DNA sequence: TGCGCCAGCAGCATAATACCGGACAGGGGCGGGAACACTGAAGCTTTCTTT. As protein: CASSIIPDRGGNTEAFF.

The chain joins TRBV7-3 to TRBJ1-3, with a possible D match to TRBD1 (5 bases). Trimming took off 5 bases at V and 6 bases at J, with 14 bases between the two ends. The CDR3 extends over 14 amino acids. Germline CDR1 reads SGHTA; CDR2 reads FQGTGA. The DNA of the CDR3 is TGTGCCAGCAGCCCTAAGGGGCGAGAAAACACCATATATTTT. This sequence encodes CASSPKGRENTIYF.

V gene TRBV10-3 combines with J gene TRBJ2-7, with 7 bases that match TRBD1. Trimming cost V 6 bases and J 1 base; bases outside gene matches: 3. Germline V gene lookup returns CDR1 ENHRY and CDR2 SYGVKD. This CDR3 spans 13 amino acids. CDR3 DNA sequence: TGTGCCATCAGACGGGACAGTTCCTACGAGCAGTACTTC. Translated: CAIRRDSSYEQYF.

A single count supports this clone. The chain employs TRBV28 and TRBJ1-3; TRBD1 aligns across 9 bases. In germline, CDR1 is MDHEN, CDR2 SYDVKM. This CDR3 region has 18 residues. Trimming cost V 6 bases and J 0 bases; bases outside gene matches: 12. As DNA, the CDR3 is TGTGCCAGCAGCAAGGGACAGGGCCCGCCGAACTCTGGAAACACCATATATTTT. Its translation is CASSKGQGPPNSGNTIYF.

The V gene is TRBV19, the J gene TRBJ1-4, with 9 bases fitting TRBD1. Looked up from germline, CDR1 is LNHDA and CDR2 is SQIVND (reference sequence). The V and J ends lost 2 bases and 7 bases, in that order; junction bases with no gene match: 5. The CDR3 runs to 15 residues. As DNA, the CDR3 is TGTGCCAGTAGTATAACAGGGGGCGCGGTTGAAAAACTGTTTTTT. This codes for CASSITGGAVEKLFF.